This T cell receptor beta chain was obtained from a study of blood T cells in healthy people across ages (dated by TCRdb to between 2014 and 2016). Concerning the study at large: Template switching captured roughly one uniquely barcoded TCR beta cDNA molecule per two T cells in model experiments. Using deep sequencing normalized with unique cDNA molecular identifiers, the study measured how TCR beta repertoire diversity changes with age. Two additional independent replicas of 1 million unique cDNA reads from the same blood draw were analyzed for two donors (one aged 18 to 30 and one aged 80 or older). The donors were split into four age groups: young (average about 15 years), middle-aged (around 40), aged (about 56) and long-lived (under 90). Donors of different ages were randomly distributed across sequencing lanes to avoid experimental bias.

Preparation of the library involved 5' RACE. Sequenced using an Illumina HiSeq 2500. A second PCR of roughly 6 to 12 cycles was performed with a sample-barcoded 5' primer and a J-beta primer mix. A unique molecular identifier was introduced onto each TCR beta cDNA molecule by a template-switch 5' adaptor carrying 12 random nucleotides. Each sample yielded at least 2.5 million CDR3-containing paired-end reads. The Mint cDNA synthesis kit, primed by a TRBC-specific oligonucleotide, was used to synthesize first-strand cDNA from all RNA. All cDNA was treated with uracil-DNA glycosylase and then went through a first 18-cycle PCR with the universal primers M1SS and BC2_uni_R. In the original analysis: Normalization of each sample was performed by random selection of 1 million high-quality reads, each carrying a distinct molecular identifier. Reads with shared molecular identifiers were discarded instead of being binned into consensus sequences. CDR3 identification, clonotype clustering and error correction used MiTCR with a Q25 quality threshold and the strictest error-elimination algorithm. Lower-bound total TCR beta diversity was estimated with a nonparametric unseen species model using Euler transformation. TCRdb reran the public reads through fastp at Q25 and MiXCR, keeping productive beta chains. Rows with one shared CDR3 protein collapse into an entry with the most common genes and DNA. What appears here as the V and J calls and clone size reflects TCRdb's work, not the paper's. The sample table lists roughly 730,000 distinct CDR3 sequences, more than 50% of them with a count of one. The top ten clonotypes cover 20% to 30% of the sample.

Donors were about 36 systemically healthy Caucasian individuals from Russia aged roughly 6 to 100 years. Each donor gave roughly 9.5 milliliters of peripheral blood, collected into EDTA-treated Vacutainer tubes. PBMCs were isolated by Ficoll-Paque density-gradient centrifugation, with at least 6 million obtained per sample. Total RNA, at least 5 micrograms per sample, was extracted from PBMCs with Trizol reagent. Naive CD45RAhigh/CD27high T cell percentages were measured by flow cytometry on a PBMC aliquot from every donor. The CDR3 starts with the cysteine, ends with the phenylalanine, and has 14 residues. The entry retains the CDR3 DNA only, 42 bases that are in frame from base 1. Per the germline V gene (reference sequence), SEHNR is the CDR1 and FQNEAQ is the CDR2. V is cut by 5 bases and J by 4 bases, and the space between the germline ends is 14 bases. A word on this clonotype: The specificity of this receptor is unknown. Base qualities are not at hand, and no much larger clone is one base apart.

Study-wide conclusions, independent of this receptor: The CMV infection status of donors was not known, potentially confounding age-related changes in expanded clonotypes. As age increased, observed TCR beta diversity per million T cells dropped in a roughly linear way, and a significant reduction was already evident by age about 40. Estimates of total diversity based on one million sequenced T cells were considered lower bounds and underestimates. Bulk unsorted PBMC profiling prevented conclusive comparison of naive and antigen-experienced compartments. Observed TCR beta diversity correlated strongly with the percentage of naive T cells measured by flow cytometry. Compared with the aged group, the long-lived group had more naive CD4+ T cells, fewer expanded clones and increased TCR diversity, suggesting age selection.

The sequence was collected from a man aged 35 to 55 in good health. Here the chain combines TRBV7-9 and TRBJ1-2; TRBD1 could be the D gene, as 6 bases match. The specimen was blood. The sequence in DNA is TGTGCCAGCAGCGGATCGACAGGCTTCTATGGCTACACCTTC. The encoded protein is CASSGSTGFYGYTF. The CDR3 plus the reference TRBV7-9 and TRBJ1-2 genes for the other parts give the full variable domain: DTGVSQNPRHKITKRGQNVTFRCDPISEHNRLYWYRQTLGQGPEFLTYFQNEAQLEKSRLLSDRFSAERPKGSFSTLEIQRTEQGDSAMYLCASSGSTGFYGYTFGSGTRLTVV.